Listed below are T cell receptor beta chains from one sample, sequenced in a study of high-grade serous ovarian cancer treatment subgroups. Only in-frame clones appear in the TCRdb table, and some are missing; sequencing was by immunoSEQ multiplex PCR. The sample gives about 16,000 clones, roughly 70% of which show up once; 4.5% to 5% is in the top ten. Sequenced: tumor tissue. The source is a human donor with high-grade serous ovarian cancer. CDR3s include the opening cysteine and the closing phenylalanine or tryptophan. The D gene is left open where the match is weak. Part of the rows lack a size; the others show once, few, many or a class for expanded clones.

. TRBJ1-2 TRBV5-4 . TGTGCCAGCAGCCCCCTTCAGGGCTACTATGGCTACACCTTC CASSPLQGYYGYTF
. TRBJ2-3 TRBV11-2 TRBD2 TGTGCCAGCAGCTTTTCGGCCGGGGGGGAGTATTTT CASSFSAGGEYF
. TRBJ2-5 TRBV19 TRBD1 TGTGCCAGTAGGCCCATGGGACAGGTCACCGGTTCGACCCAGTACTTC CASRPMGQVTGSTQYF
. TRBJ2-5 TRBV30 . TGTGCCTGGAGTGTACTGGGCGATGCGGAGACCCAGTACTTC CAWSVLGDAETQYF
. TRBJ2-3 TRBV4-1 . TGCGCCAGCAGCCAAAGAGGAGGAGATGGCACAGATACGCAGTATTTT CASSQRGGDGTDTQYF
. TRBJ2-3 TRBV15 TRBD1 TGTGCCACCAGCAGAGGGACAGGGACAGATACGCAGTATTTT CATSRGTGTDTQYF
. TRBJ1-1 TRBV4-2 . TGTGCCAGCAGCCCCCGGCCTCAGGGAAGTTACACTGAAGCTTTCTTT CASSPRPQGSYTEAFF
. TRBJ2-7 TRBV18 TRBD1 TGTGCCAGCTCACCAGGGGACGGACAGGGCTACGAGCAGTACTTC CASSPGDGQGYEQYF
few TRBJ2-7 TRBV6-5 . TGTGCCAGCAGTTACCAGGGGGAGGGAGGCGAGCAGTACTTC CASSYQGEGGEQYF
. TRBJ2-7 TRBV28 . TGTGCCAGCAGTTTAGCCATCGGGCGCCGGGGCTACTCCTACGAGCAGTACTTC CASSLAIGRRGYSYEQYF